This T cell receptor (beta chain) came from a study of glioma-infiltrating T cells after dendritic cell vaccination (dated by TCRdb to the mid-2010s). Background for the entire study: The cohort included roughly 15 glioblastoma patients drawn from Phase I and II dendritic cell vaccination trials, of whom 9 were newly diagnosed and 6 had recurrent disease. Autologous tumor lysate-pulsed dendritic cell vaccination was administered to the patients between about 2003 and 2013. To make the vaccine, monocyte-derived dendritic cells were cultured for 7 to 8 days with IL-4 and GM-CSF and then pulsed overnight with autologous tumor lysate. Each patient got three intradermal injections of the dendritic cell vaccine, spaced at biweekly intervals, in the arm below the axilla. In glioblastoma patients vaccinated with dendritic cells, deep sequencing of TCR beta CDR3 regions served to measure the amount of tumor-infiltrating lymphocytes and to compare repertoires between tumor and blood. TCR sequencing metrics, including TIL content and tumor-blood repertoire overlap, were correlated with survival after dendritic cell vaccination. The paper as a whole reports these results and caveats: Longer time to progression and overall survival after dendritic cell vaccination were predicted by higher estimated pretreatment TIL content. The three-group TCR overlap response model was characterized as speculative, and prospective validation of the model was stated to be required. The cohort was small and heterogeneous, and full blood and tumor sets were available for few patients, with initial-recurrent tumor pairs available for even fewer patients. TCR clonality showed no direct relationship with survival, which suggests that a diverse polyclonal response may be important.

Note on this clone: This clone's antigen is unknown. No per-base quality is available; no much larger clone lies one base away.

Using the immunoSEQ assay, TCRB CDR3 regions were amplified from 2 micrograms of genomic DNA, or from all available DNA when less than that was on hand. For multiplex PCR, 60 forward primers for TCR V beta segments and 13 reverse primers for J beta segments were used. Synthetic control templates were spiked into each sample at limiting dilution to estimate reads per starting template. The Illumina HiSeq System generated sequencing reads of 87 bp. Regarding the original processing steps: PCR and sequencing errors were removed by a nearest neighbor algorithm that merged closely related sequences. TCR overlap was defined as the percentage of unique tumor TCR beta sequences that were also found in the peripheral blood of the same patient. TCRdb limited this immuneACCESS table to in-frame rearrangements with V and J called. A share of clones is missing; checked studies link under half to unresolved V genes, and the rest is unexplained. V, J and clone size are taken as reported in that table, and D and trimming were inferred from the DNA itself. This sample comprises fewer than 110,000 clones, 81% of them detected only once. Clones ranked in the top ten supply about an eighth of the sample.

Patients were selected for having adequate residual fresh-frozen tumor tissue and more than two years of available survival data. None of the glioblastoma patients carried an isocitrate dehydrogenase mutation, although molecular status otherwise varied. PBMC were collected before vaccination, two weeks after the third vaccination, and at tumor progression if progression occurred. The Qiagen DNeasy Blood extraction Kit was used to extract genomic DNA. The germline ends are 6 bases apart after V is trimmed by 2 bases and J by 7 bases. From cysteine to phenylalanine, the CDR3 is 12 amino acids long. Solely the CDR3 DNA is kept, with 36 bases framed from the first base. CDR1 MNHEY and CDR2 SVGAGI are derived from the germline V gene.

Recombination joined TRBV6-5 with TRBJ2-4, with the identity of the D gene unclear. The source was blood, collected before dendritic cell vaccination. The receptor was isolated from a human donor with glioblastoma. The CDR3 protein is CASSYEANIQYF. The DNA is as follows: TGTGCCAGCAGTTACGAAGCCAACATTCAGTACTTC.